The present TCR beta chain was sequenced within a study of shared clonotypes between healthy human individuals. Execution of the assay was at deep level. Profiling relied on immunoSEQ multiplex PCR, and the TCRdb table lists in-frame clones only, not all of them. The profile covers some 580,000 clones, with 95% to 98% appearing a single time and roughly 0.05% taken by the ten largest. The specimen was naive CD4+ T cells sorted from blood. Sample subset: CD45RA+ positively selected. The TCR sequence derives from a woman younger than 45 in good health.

CDR3 sequence: CASSTTSGRANEQFF. CDR3 sequence (DNA): TGTGCCAGCAGTACAACTAGCGGGAGGGCCAATGAGCAGTTCTTC. The gene calls are TRBV6-5 and TRBJ2-1; 13 bases fit TRBD2. CDR1 and CDR2 (germline): MNHEY, SVGAGI. Trimming removed 5 bases from V and 6 bases from J; junction bases left unmatched: 4. The CDR3 is 15 residues long.